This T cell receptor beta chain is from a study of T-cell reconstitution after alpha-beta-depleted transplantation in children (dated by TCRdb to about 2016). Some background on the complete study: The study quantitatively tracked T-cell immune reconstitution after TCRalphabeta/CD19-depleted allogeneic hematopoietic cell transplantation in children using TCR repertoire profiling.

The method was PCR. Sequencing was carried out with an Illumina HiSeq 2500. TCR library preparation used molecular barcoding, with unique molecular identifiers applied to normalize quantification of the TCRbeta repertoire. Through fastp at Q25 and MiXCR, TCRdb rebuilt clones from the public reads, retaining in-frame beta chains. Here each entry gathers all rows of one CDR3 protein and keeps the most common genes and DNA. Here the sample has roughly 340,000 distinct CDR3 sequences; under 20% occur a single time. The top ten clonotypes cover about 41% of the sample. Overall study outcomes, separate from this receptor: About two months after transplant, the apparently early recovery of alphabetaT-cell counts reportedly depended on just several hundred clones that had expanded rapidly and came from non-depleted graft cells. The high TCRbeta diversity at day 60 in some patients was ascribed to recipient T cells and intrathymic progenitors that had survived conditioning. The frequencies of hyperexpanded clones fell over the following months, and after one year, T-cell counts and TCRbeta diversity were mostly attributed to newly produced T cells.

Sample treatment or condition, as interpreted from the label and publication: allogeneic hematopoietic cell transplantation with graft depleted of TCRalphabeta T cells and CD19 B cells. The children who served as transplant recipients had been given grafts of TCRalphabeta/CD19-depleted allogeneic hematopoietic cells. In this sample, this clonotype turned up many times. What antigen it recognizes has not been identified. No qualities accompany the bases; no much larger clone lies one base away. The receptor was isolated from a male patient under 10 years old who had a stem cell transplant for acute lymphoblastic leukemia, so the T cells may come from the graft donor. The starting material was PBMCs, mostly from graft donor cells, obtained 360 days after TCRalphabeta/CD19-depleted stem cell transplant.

The bases read TGCGCCAGCAGCTTGGCGGGGGTCGGAGAGACCCAGTACTTC. Translated, it reads CASSLAGVGETQYF. The chain is encoded by TRBV5-1 joined to TRBJ2-5; TRBD2 is possibly the D segment (6 matching bases). The CDR3 goes from the cysteine to the phenylalanine over 14 residues. The sequence is cut down to CDR3 DNA, 42 bases in frame from base 1. V is pared back by 0 bases and J by 4 bases, with 10 bases lying between the germline termini. The CDR1 and CDR2 encoded by the germline V gene are SGHRS and YFSETQ.